This record looks at one T cell receptor (beta chain) sequence and its context. Antigen unknown. These data originate in a study of T cell repertoires in cytomegalovirus infection. Turning to the study itself: Selection of CMV epitopes for the study included recently identified HLA-C-restricted and well-studied HLA-B-restricted ones. In public TCR beta signatures, there were indications of both CMV infection and matching HLA type. Findings and caveats of the study: Across the ex vivo response, the dominant clonotypes were HLA-C-restricted CMV-specific TCR beta clonotypes.

From the reads, TCRdb called clonotypes with MiXCR, one entry per CDR3 protein. The data contain about 310,000 distinct CDR3 sequences, approximately 25% of them seen just once; the ten biggest clones take up more than 10%. The specimen comprised cultured PBMCs, sampled from culture after CMV antigen stimulation. The receptor was isolated from a human donor in good health (CMV status not recorded). Some clones in this sample may be carry-over from other donors' samples.

CDR3 in DNA: TGTGCCACCCTTCTGGCTAGCGGGACCTCGGAGCAGTTCTTC. Its translation is CATLLASGTSEQFF. J is TRBJ2-1 and V is TRBV19; 9 bases match TRBD2. J lost 10 bases, V lost 10 bases, and 14 bases had no gene match. Germline-derived CDR1 and CDR2 are LNHDA and SQIVND (reference sequence). The CDR3 length is 14 residues.